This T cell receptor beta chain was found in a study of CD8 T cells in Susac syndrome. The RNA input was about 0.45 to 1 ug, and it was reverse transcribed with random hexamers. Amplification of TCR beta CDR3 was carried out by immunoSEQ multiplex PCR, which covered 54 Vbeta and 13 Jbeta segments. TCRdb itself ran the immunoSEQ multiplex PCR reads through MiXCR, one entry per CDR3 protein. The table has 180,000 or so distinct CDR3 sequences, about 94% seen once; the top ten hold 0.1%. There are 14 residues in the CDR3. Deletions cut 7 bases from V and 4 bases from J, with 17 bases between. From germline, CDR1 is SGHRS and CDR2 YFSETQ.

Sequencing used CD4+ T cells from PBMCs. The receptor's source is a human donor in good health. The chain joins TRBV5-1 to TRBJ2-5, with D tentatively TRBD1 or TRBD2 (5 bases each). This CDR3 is CASGTGAGRETQYF. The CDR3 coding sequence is TGCGCCAGCGGGACGGGTGCAGGGCGAGAGACCCAGTACTTC.